The rows below give T cell receptor beta chains drawn from one sample of a study of blood T cells in healthy people across ages. TCRdb reprocessed the 5' RACE reads via MiXCR and lists one record per CDR3 protein. The sample lists 1,500,000 or so distinct CDR3 sequences; around 40% were seen once. The material sequenced was blood. These receptors came from a woman in her late teens or twenties in good health. Both conserved end residues are part of each CDR3. The order of the fields is J gene, V gene, CDR3 protein.

j_call: TRBJ2-7
v_call: TRBV3-1
cdr3_aa: CASSLAYQGNEQYF

j_call: TRBJ2-4
v_call: TRBV4-2
cdr3_aa: CASSQDRIPKNIQYF

j_call: .
v_call: TRBV21-1
cdr3_aa: CASSKEGQDPYEQYF

j_call: TRBJ1-1
v_call: TRBV10-2
cdr3_aa: CASSEWVGRNTEAFF

j_call: TRBJ2-3
v_call: TRBV7-2
cdr3_aa: CASSMSPSGGYTDTQYF

j_call: TRBJ2-2
v_call: TRBV7-2
cdr3_aa: CASSPLAGGLTGELFF

j_call: .
v_call: TRBV11-2
cdr3_aa: CASSLGDRFWETQYF

j_call: TRBJ2-2
v_call: TRBV30
cdr3_aa: CVWGRQYTGELFF

j_call: TRBJ2-3
v_call: TRBV10-3
cdr3_aa: CAISERLAGGSRTDTQYF

j_call: TRBJ2-1
v_call: TRBV27
cdr3_aa: CASSERDGGDSCNEQFF